Below are 22 T cell receptor beta chains sequenced from a single sample in a study of blood T cell repertoires in COVID-19. Using immunoSEQ multiplex PCR, the repertoire was profiled, and TCRdb retains in-frame clones only, with some absent. In the table there are roughly 20,000 clones, roughly three quarters of which are singletons. The sample comprised peripheral blood. All receptors come from a man aged 55-75 years with acute or convalescent COVID-19.

This chain connects TRBV5-1 to TRBJ2-2, with 8 bases that match TRBD1. The CDR3 is 16 residues long. Germline V gene data show CDR1 as SGHRS and CDR2 as YFSETQ. V lost 3 bases to trimming and J lost 6 bases; unmatched junction nucleotides: 10. The CDR3 nucleotides read TGCGCCAGCAGCTCGTCGGGCAGGGGGCGTTCCGGGGAGCTGTTTTTT. Translating gives CASSSSGRGRSGELFF.

This chain uses TRBV5-4 with TRBJ2-1; TRBD2 agrees at 9 bases. The CDR3 runs to 17 residues. Germline V gives CDR1 SGHNT, CDR2 YYREEE (reference sequence). J lost 3 bases, V lost 4 bases, and 11 bases had no gene match. The CDR3 DNA reads as TGTGCCAGCAGCCTTAGGACTAGCGCATGGATCTACAATGAGCAGTTCTTC. Protein product: CASSLRTSAWIYNEQFF.

The chain uses TRBV5-1 and TRBJ1-2; D ambiguous. The V end lost 4 bases, the J end lost 8 bases, and 15 bases lay between the germline ends. The germline V gene encodes CDR1 SGHRS and CDR2 YFSETQ. CDR3 length: 13 residues. CDR3 loop: CASSQDFPRGYTF. As DNA, the CDR3 is TGCGCCAGCAGCCAGGACTTCCCGCGGGGCTACACCTTC.

The V call is TRBV18, the J call TRBJ1-4; D is possibly TRBD1 (5 bases). The V gene's germline CDR1 is KGHSH and CDR2 LQKENI. V gave up 1 base and J gave up 7 bases, with 10 bases separating them. The CDR3 loop spans 14 amino acids. This chain's CDR3 is CASSPQGQGEKLFF. CDR3 coding DNA: TGTGCCAGCTCACCACAGGGGCAGGGTGAAAAACTGTTTTTT.

The V and J genes are TRBV10-3 and TRBJ2-1, with 8 bases matching TRBD2. Germline CDR1 reads ENHRY; CDR2 reads SYGVKD. With V trimmed by 5 bases and J by 7 bases, 13 bases remained unmatched. This CDR3 comprises 16 residues. CDR3 in DNA: TGTGCCATCAGTTCAGATAGCGGGGCATTTGGGAATGAGCAGTTCTTC. Protein: CAISSDSGAFGNEQFF.

The chain combines TRBV29-1 with TRBJ1-2, with D possibly being TRBD1 (5 bases). The V gene lost 5 bases and the J gene lost 4 bases, with 11 bases spanning the gap. This CDR3 contains 12 residues. Germline CDR1 is SQVTM and CDR2 is ANQGSEA. This CDR3 reads CSVLDSFYGYTF. DNA for the CDR3: TGCAGCGTTCTAGACAGCTTCTATGGCTACACCTTC. Drawing the rest from reference TRBV29-1 and TRBJ1-2, the complete variable domain is SAVISQKPSRDICQRGTSLTIQCQVDSQVTMMFWYRQQPGQSLTLIATANQGSEATYESGFVIDKFPISRPNLTFSTLTVSNMSPEDSSIYLCSVLDSFYGYTFGSGTRLTVV.

The chain links TRBV19 to TRBJ1-2; weak D call: TRBD1 (5 bases). Germline loops: CDR1 LNHDA, CDR2 SQIVND (reference sequence). This CDR3 contains 13 residues. Trimming stripped 3 bases from V and 4 bases from J, with 9 bases between. The CDR3 bases are TGTGCCAGTAGTATGACAGCGGGCTATGGCTACACCTTC. Residues: CASSMTAGYGYTF.

J is TRBJ1-1 and V is TRBV5-1; 7 bases map to TRBD1. Germline CDR1 reads SGHRS; CDR2 reads YFSETQ. The CDR3 length is 14 residues. V lost 6 bases to trimming and J lost 2 bases; unmatched junction nucleotides: 7. The CDR3 sequence is CASKPIGGNTEAFF. Written as DNA, the CDR3 is TGCGCCAGCAAGCCAATAGGGGGCAACACTGAAGCTTTCTTT.

This sequence joins TRBV5-1 and TRBJ2-7, with a possible D match to TRBD1 (5 bases). Trimming removed 8 bases from V and 2 bases from J, with 11 bases in between. The CDR3 loop spans 12 amino acids. CDR1 and CDR2 from the germline V gene are SGHRS and YFSETQ. The CDR3 sequence is CASTGEPYEQYF. The CDR3 region has the DNA TGCGCCAGTACAGGAGAACCCTACGAGCAGTACTTC.

This chain links TRBV6-1 with TRBJ1-1, with D hard to call. Trimming removed 1 base from V and 0 bases from J, with 3 bases in between. There are 13 residues in the CDR3. The germline V gene has CDR1 MNHNS and CDR2 SASEGT. CDR3 bases: TGTGCCAGCAGTGAAGACATGAACACTGAAGCTTTCTTT. Residues: CASSEDMNTEAFF.

This rearrangement joins TRBV27 to TRBJ1-6; no reliable D call. With 8 bases removed from V and 7 bases from J, the gap between germline ends came to 15 bases. CDR1 MNHEY and CDR2 SMNVEV come from the germline V gene (reference sequence). CDR3 length equals 14 residues. In nucleotides, the CDR3 is TGTGCCAGCGCGGGCGTTGTGGGGAATTCACCCCTCCACTTT. Amino acid sequence: CASAGVVGNSPLHF.

V and J are TRBV28 and TRBJ1-5; D is possibly TRBD1 (5 bases). The CDR3 is made up of 15 amino acids. V lost 7 bases to trimming and J lost 2 bases, with 15 bases between them. Germline V gene data show CDR1 as MDHEN and CDR2 as SYDVKM. Here the CDR3 reads CASKTPGLGNQPQHF. DNA of the CDR3: TGTGCCAGCAAGACTCCGGGACTGGGCAATCAGCCCCAGCATTTT.

Sample share makes this clone medium-sized. The chain couples TRBV4-1 to TRBJ2-7, with 9 positions matching TRBD1. The CDR3 consists of 16 residues. The J segment lost 3 bases and the V segment lost 3 bases, leaving 9 bases of the junction unmatched. CDR1 is MGHRA and CDR2 is YSYEKL in the germline V gene. This CDR3 reads CASSHPWTGEGYEQYF. CDR3 nucleotides: TGCGCCAGCAGCCACCCCTGGACAGGGGAGGGCTACGAGCAGTACTTC.

This chain links TRBV10-3 with TRBJ2-3; a weak D match, TRBD1 (8 bases). Trimming removed 3 bases at V and 4 bases at J, with 23 bases between. Germline CDR1 and CDR2: ENHRY and SYGVKD. The CDR3 sequence is 18 residues long. CDR3 amino acids: CAISESTGEGTGADTQYF. The CDR3 DNA reads TGTGCCATCAGTGAATCGACAGGGGAGGGTACTGGGGCAGATACGCAGTATTTT.

The V gene is TRBV13, the J gene TRBJ1-2, with 7 bases identical to TRBD1. Per the germline V gene, CDR1 is PRHDT and CDR2 is FYEKMQ (reference sequence). The CDR3 totals 13 residues. Trimming at V came to 5 bases and at J to 7 bases, leaving 7 bases not matched to a gene. The CDR3 DNA reads TGTGCCAGCAGCCCACAGGGGTTTGCTGGCTACACCTTC. It yields the protein CASSPQGFAGYTF.

The J gene is TRBJ2-3, the V gene TRBV7-2; 7 bases agree with TRBD2. CDR1 and CDR2 (germline): SGHTA, FQGNSA. This CDR3 contains 12 residues. The CDR3, as DNA: TGTGCGTGGGGGGGGAGCACAGATACGCAGTATTTT. It encodes CAWGGSTDTQYF.

The V gene is TRBV5-1, the J gene TRBJ1-1; the D gene is possibly TRBD1 (6 bases). This CDR3 has 13 residues. Trimming pared 4 bases from V and 2 bases from J, leaving 9 bases between. Germline V gives CDR1 SGHRS, CDR2 YFSETQ. The CDR3 here is CASSPTGNTEAFF. Written as DNA, the CDR3 is TGCGCCAGCAGCCCGACAGGAAACACTGAAGCTTTCTTT.

The chain couples TRBV7-3 to TRBJ2-1, with 10 bases aligning to TRBD2. Trimming took 2 bases from V and 6 from J; bases not matched to a gene: 4. This CDR3 is built from 15 residues. Germline V gene lookup returns CDR1 SGHTA and CDR2 FQGTGA. CDR3 sequence reads: CASSLQRGGSNEQFF. The CDR3 coding sequence is TGTGCCAGCAGCTTACAGCGGGGGGGCTCCAATGAGCAGTTCTTC. Variable domain in full (rest from reference TRBV7-3 and TRBJ2-1): GAGVSQTPSNKVTEKGKYVELRCDPISGHTALYWYRQSLGQGPEFLIYFQGTGAADDSGLPNDRFFAVRPEGSVSTLKIQRTERGDSAVYLCASSLQRGGSNEQFFGPGTRLTVL.

The chain uses TRBV11-2 and TRBJ2-1; TRBD1 matches 7 bases. CDR1 is SGHAT, CDR2 FQNNGV, per germline. V shed 0 bases and J 2 bases; nucleotides not matched to a gene: 10. The CDR3 is 18 amino acids. The CDR3 reads CASSLDNQGGPTYNEQFF. The CDR3 DNA reads as TGTGCCAGCAGCTTAGATAACCAAGGGGGCCCGACCTACAATGAGCAGTTCTTC.

This clone appeared a few times. The rearrangement uses TRBV10-3 and TRBJ1-5; D may be TRBD1 (6 bases). The V and J ends lost 3 bases and 10 bases respectively, with 13 bases between them. This CDR3 region has 13 residues. CDR1 is ENHRY, CDR2 SYGVKD, per germline. The CDR3 DNA sequence: TGTGCCATCAGTGACTTCGCAGGGGTACCCCAGCATTTT. Translation: CAISDFAGVPQHF.

The gene calls are TRBV23-1 and TRBJ1-4; D is perhaps TRBD1 (6 bases). TRBV23-1 is assigned to the ORF class and has an uncertain function. The CDR3 is 17 residues long. Trimming left V 4 bases short and J 4 bases short, with 19 bases between. Here the CDR3 DNA reads TGCGCCAGCAGTCTCCACAGGGACGACCTCCATAATGAAAAACTGTTTTTT. Translating gives CASSLHRDDLHNEKLFF.

The chain is built from TRBV19 and TRBJ2-7, with 7 bases identical to TRBD1. V shed 3 bases and J 2 bases; nucleotides not matched to a gene: 19. The V gene's germline CDR1 is LNHDA and CDR2 SQIVND (reference sequence). The CDR3 has 19 residues. The CDR3 here is CASSILAPPPGQPAYEQYF. CDR3 sequence (DNA): TGTGCCAGTAGTATCCTTGCTCCTCCTCCGGGACAGCCGGCCTACGAGCAGTACTTC.